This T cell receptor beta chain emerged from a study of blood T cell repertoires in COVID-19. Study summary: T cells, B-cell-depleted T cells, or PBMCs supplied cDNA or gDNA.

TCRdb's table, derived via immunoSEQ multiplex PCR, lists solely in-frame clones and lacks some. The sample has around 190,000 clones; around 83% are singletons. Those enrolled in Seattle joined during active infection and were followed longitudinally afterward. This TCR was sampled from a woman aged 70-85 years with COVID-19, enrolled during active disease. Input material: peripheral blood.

CDR3 region: CASSLDPLGRLAGRDTQYF. The CDR3 coding sequence is TGTGCCAGCAGCTTAGACCCGTTGGGGAGGCTAGCGGGACGCGATACGCAGTATTTT. The chain uses TRBV11-2 and TRBJ2-3; 9 bases map to TRBD2. V gave up 0 bases and J gave up 6 bases; unmatched junction bases: 16. The CDR3 spans 19 residues. From germline, CDR1 is SGHAT and CDR2 FQNNGV.